This T cell receptor beta chain is from a study of T cell repertoires in aging, cancer and after chemotherapy. Findings and limits, study-wide: Median generation probability rose over the chemotherapy interval in each cancer cohort, suggesting rebound thymic output. Compared with age-matched healthy donors, untreated hematological or solid cancer patients showed higher blood TCR clonality.

The CDR3 runs 14 residues. Trimming left V 0 bases short and J 11 bases short, with 11 bases between. Germline V gives CDR1 KGHSH, CDR2 LQKENI. Points on this clonotype: Its cognate antigen is unknown. This sequence may be a read error, since a much larger clone differs from it by one base.

The template was genomic DNA from peripheral blood, not RNA. Multiplex touch-down PCR with TRB-A/B primers amplified rearranged V-D-J TRB sequences. TCRdb reprocessed the multiplex PCR reads with MiXCR, giving one entry per CDR3 protein. The sample has approximately 1,800 distinct CDR3 sequences; about a fifth are singletons. The source is a human donor with a blood cancer. Sequences were obtained from blood. The chain joins TRBV18 to TRBJ1-6; no definite D call. CDR3: CASSPPEVQTPLHF. The CDR3 DNA reads as TGTGCCAGCTCACCACCGGAGGTACAAACACCCCTCCACTTT.